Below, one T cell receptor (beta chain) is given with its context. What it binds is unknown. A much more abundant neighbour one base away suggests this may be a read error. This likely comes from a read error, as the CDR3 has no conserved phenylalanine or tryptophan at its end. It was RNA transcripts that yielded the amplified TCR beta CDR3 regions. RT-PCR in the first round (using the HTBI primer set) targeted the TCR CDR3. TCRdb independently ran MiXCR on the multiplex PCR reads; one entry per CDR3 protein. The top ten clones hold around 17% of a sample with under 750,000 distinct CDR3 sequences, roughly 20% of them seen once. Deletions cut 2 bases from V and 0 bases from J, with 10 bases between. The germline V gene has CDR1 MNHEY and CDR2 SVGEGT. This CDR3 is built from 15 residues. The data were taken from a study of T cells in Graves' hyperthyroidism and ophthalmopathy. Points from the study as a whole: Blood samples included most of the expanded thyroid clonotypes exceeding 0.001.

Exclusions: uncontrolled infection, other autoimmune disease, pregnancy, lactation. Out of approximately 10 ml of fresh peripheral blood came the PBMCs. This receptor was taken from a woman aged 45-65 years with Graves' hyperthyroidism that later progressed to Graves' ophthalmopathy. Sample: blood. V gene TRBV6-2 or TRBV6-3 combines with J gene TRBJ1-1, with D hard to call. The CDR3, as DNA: TGTGCCAGCAGTTACCGGGTCAGCTTGAACACTGAAGCTTTCCTT. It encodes CASSYRVSLNTEAFL.